These 10 T cell receptor beta chains were sequenced from one sample in a study of blood T cell repertoires in COVID-19. Measured with immunoSEQ multiplex PCR; TCRdb has only the in-frame clones, and not every one. The sample consists of 210,000 or so clones, around nine tenths of them appearing once. The specimen sequenced was peripheral blood. The source is a woman aged 18-29 years who had recovered from COVID-19.

This sequence joins TRBV9 and TRBJ2-1; 9 bases fit TRBD2. With V trimmed by 3 bases and J by 1 base, 5 bases remained unmatched. The CDR3 covers 16 residues. Looked up from germline, CDR1 is SGDLS and CDR2 is YYNGEE. The CDR3 DNA reads TGTGCCAGCAGCGCCCATAGCGGGGGATCCTACAATGAGCAGTTCTTC. Amino acids: CASSAHSGGSYNEQFF.

The chain links TRBV9 to TRBJ1-1; 7 bases line up with TRBD1. The germline V gene has CDR1 SGDLS and CDR2 YYNGEE. Trimming removed 4 bases from V and 2 bases from J; junction bases left unmatched: 5. CDR3 length equals 14 residues. The CDR3 DNA reads as TGTGCCAGCAGCCCCACAGGGGTCAACACTGAAGCTTTCTTT. Encoded protein: CASSPTGVNTEAFF.

The chain uses TRBV14 and TRBJ2-1, with TRBD2 identical over 9 bases. The V gene end was trimmed by 8 bases and the J gene end by 12 bases; junction bases not matched to a gene: 5. This CDR3 has 11 residues. Per germline, CDR1 SGHDN and CDR2 FVKESK. The CDR3 reads CASGLARSQFF. The CDR3 region has the DNA TGTGCCAGCGGACTAGCGCGGTCGCAGTTCTTC.

The V gene is TRBV10-3, the J gene TRBJ2-7; TRBD2 aligns across 10 bases. In germline, CDR1 is ENHRY, CDR2 SYGVKD. This CDR3 comprises 17 residues. Trimming took 2 bases from V and 1 from J; bases not matched to a gene: 8. CDR3 protein: CAISEGTSAAYSYEQYF. CDR3 in DNA: TGTGCCATCAGTGAGGGGACTAGCGCGGCCTATTCCTACGAGCAGTACTTC.

CDR3 bases: TGTGCCAGCAGTGAAGATGGGAGCTCCTATAATTCACCCCTCCACTTT. Protein product: CASSEDGSSYNSPLHF. V and J are TRBV6-1 and TRBJ1-6; D not resolved. Germline CDR1 reads MNHNS; CDR2 reads SASEGT. V lost 1 base to trimming and J lost 0 bases, with 7 bases between them. CDR3 length equals 16 residues.

The chain recombines TRBV27 with TRBJ2-7; TRBD2 aligns across 10 bases. The length of the CDR3 is 13 residues. Germline assignment: CDR1 MNHEY and CDR2 SMNVEV (reference sequence). The trim removed 8 bases at V and 4 bases at J, leaving 5 bases unmatched. CDR3 sequence: CASSTSGVYEQYF. The CDR3 DNA reads as TGTGCCAGCTCCACTAGCGGGGTTTACGAGCAGTACTTC.

This sequence joins TRBV25-1 and TRBJ1-6; 9 bases map to TRBD1. The germline gives CDR1 MGHDK, CDR2 SYGVNS. The V and J ends lost 9 bases and 6 bases, in that order; junction bases with no gene match: 12. The CDR3 sequence is 16 residues long. CDR3 in amino acids: CARITLDRGVNSPLHF. DNA for the CDR3: TGTGCCAGAATAACCCTCGACAGGGGGGTTAATTCACCCCTCCACTTT.

V gene TRBV6-2 or TRBV6-3 combines with J gene TRBJ2-1, with D uncertain. Germline V gives CDR1 MNHEY, CDR2 SVGEGT. V gave up 2 bases and J gave up 4 bases, with 18 bases separating them. The CDR3 consists of 17 residues. CDR3 sequence reads: CASSYTADSPSYNEQFF. DNA for the CDR3: TGTGCCAGCAGTTACACGGCCGACTCTCCAAGTTACAATGAGCAGTTCTTC.

The rearrangement uses TRBV2 and TRBJ1-1, with a possible D match to TRBD1 (6 bases). CDR1 is SNHLY and CDR2 is FYNNEI in the germline V gene. The V end was cut by 8 bases, the J end by 0 bases, with 10 bases between. CDR3 length equals 13 residues. The CDR3 sequence is CASHRQVNTEAFF. CDR3 DNA sequence: TGTGCCAGCCACAGACAGGTGAACACTGAAGCTTTCTTT. Combining the CDR3 with reference TRBV2 and TRBJ1-1 gives the whole variable domain EPEVTQTPSHQVTQMGQEVILRCVPISNHLYFYWYRQILGQKVEFLVSFYNNEISEKSEIFDDQFSVERPDGSNFTLKIRSTKLEDSAMYFCASHRQVNTEAFFGQGTRLTVV.

V is TRBV10-2 and J is TRBJ1-1; D may be TRBD1 (5 bases). CDR1 and CDR2 from the germline V gene are WSHSY and SAAADI. Trimming shortened V by 0 bases and J by 5 bases, and 16 bases separated the two germline ends. The CDR3 spans 16 residues. The CDR3 is CASSESRGLWGTEAFF. The CDR3 DNA reads TGCGCCAGCAGTGAGTCGCGGGGGTTGTGGGGTACTGAAGCTTTCTTT.